In this sample, the clone carrying this T cell receptor (beta chain) turned up a few times. In the original workflow: Nucleated cell number was recorded as an estimate derived from reference gene primer amplification. Clones were sequenced by immunoSEQ multiplex PCR, and TCRdb holds only the in-frame ones, with some missing. That table gives V, J and clone size, and the DNA gave D and trimming. The sample includes around 230,000 clones, around 83% of them seen just once. This record comes from a study of blood T cell repertoires in COVID-19. Study-wide context: T cells, B-cell-depleted T cells, or PBMCs provided the cDNA or gDNA that served as material.

Germline V lookup: CDR1 SGHAT, CDR2 FQNNGV. Germline trimming cut 2 bases from V and 6 bases from J; bases unmatched to any gene: 7. This CDR3 is 16 amino acids long. The genes are TRBV11-2 and TRBJ1-6, with 7 bases aligning to TRBD1. This TCR was recovered from a woman aged 45-59 years with acute or convalescent COVID-19. Sequencing was done on a sample of peripheral blood. The CDR3 is CASSLRGQGLNSPLHF. CDR3 DNA sequence: TGTGCCAGCAGCTTAAGGGGGCAGGGACTTAATTCACCCCTCCACTTT.